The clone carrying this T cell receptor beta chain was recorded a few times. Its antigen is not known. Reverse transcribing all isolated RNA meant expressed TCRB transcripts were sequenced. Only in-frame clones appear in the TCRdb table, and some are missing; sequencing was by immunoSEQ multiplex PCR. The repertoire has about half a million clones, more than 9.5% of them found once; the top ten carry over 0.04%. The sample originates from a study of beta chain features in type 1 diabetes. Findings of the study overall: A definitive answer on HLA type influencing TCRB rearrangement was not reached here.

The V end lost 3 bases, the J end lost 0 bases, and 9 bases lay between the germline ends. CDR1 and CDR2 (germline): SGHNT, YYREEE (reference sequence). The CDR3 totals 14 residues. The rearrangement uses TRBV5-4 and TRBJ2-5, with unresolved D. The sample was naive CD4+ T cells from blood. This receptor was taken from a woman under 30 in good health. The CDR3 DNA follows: TGTGCCAGCAGCTCTGTGGGGAACCAAGAGACCCAGTACTTC. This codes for CASSSVGNQETQYF.